Listed below are T cell receptor beta chains from one sample, sequenced in a study of identical twins. TCRdb recomputed calls from the 5' RACE reads with MiXCR, one row per CDR3 protein. The sample holds roughly 480,000 distinct CDR3 sequences, roughly a quarter seen once. A further study also used this sample, focusing on T cells expressing NK-cell markers.

Input material: CD4+ T cells sorted from blood. These TCRs come from a woman younger than 30 in good health. CDR3s include the opening cysteine and the closing phenylalanine or tryptophan. Each record gives: V gene, D gene, CDR3 length, J gene, clone size, CDR3 DNA, CDR3 protein. A D gene is named only where the DNA matches it firmly. Part of the rows lack a size; the others show once, few, many or a class for expanded clones.

>TRBV12-5|TRBD1|14|TRBJ1-6|few
TGTGCTAGTGGCTCACAGGGGAGGGAATCACCCCTCCACTTT
CASGSQGRESPLHF
>TRBV2|TRBD2|18|TRBJ2-1|.
TGTGCCAGCAGCCGGACTAGCGGGGGGCCCAGCTCCTACAATGAGCAGTTCTTC
CASSRTSGGPSSYNEQFF
>TRBV27|.|13|TRBJ2-1|.
TGTGCCAGCAGTTTGAACCCCTTCCATGAGCAGTTCTTC
CASSLNPFHEQFF
>TRBV5-1|.|14|TRBJ2-7|.
TGCGCCAGCAGCTTTTCCCACCTTAGTGACGAGCAGTACTTC
CASSFSHLSDEQYF
>TRBV5-1|TRBD1|13|TRBJ1-1|few
TGCGCCAGCACGGGACAGGAGGACACTGAAGCTTTCTTT
CASTGQEDTEAFF
>TRBV20-1|TRBD2|14|TRBJ2-1|once
TGCAGTGCTAGAGCCCTAGCGGGAGGTGGTGAGCAGTTCTTC
CSARALAGGGEQFF
>TRBV20-1|TRBD2|13|TRBJ2-7|few
TGCAGTGCCTCTAGCGGGAGTCTAGACGAGCAGTACTTC
CSASSGSLDEQYF
>TRBV6-1|TRBD1|15|TRBJ2-3|few
TGTGCCAGCAGTACGGGACAGTTAAACACAGATACGCAGTATTTT
CASSTGQLNTDTQYF
>TRBV15|TRBD2|16|TRBJ2-3|.
TGTGCCACCAGCAGAGTACTAGCGGAATACACAGATACGCAGTATTTT
CATSRVLAEYTDTQYF
>TRBV12-3/TRBV12-4|.|13|TRBJ1-2|.
TGTGCCAGCAGTTTTCCAGGGAAATATGGCTACACCTTC
CASSFPGKYGYTF
>TRBV7-3|.|15|TRBJ2-6|.
TGTGCCAGCAGCTTTACAGGGACTGGGGCCAACGTCCTGACTTTC
CASSFTGTGANVLTF
>TRBV15|TRBD1|17|TRBJ1-5|many
TGTGCCACCAGGAAACCGGGACAGACGGATAGCAATCAGCCCCAGCATTTT
CATRKPGQTDSNQPQHF